What follows are 18 T cell receptor beta chains derived from one specimen sequenced in a study of T cell responses to AZD1222 COVID-19 vaccine (dated by TCRdb to about 2021). The label giving this sample's time point can be read as: baseline before first vaccination. The protocol used for the library was the immunoSEQ multiplex PCR assay. Held by TCRdb, this immuneACCESS table contains in-frame sequences only and omits some clones. Under half of the omission traces to an unresolved V gene where checked; the cause of the rest is unknown. The sample data list about 67,000 clones, and 84% of these were observed just once. About 20% of the sample belongs to the ten largest clones. The sample was peripheral blood, taken on day 0 of AZD1222 vaccination. Source of these receptors: an adult in good health.

This clone was picked up one time. The chain links TRBV9 to TRBJ2-2, with D tentatively TRBD2 (6 bases). Deletions cut 0 bases from V and 1 base from J, with 7 bases between. The CDR3 is made up of 15 amino acids. The germline V gene has CDR1 SGDLS and CDR2 YYNGEE. CDR3 residues: CASSVVGGNTGELFF. DNA of the CDR3: TGTGCCAGCAGCGTAGTCGGGGGGAACACCGGGGAGCTGTTTTTT.

The J gene is TRBJ2-2, the V gene TRBV19; D may be TRBD1 (6 bases). CDR3 length: 14 residues. Between the trimmed V and J ends, which lost 5 bases and 7 bases, there was a span of 14 bases. Germline-derived CDR1 and CDR2 are LNHDA and SQIVND (reference sequence). The CDR3 sequence is CASSLGGLGGELFF. DNA for the CDR3: TGTGCCAGTAGTCTTGGGGGCTTAGGCGGGGAGCTGTTTTTT.

J is TRBJ2-3 and V is TRBV28; D might be TRBD2 (7 bases). Germline V gene lookup returns CDR1 MDHEN and CDR2 SYDVKM. The CDR3 is made up of 16 amino acids. The ends were cut back, 6 bases at V and 4 bases at J, with 20 bases in the middle. CDR3 region: CASRNGGLSTSDTQYF. The CDR3 DNA follows: TGTGCCAGCAGAAACGGGGGGCTCTCTACTTCAGATACGCAGTATTTT.

V usage is TRBV11-2 and J usage is TRBJ2-1; TRBD2 aligns across 7 bases. CDR3 length: 13 amino acids. Germline CDR1 reads SGHAT; CDR2 reads FQNNGV. J lost 7 bases, V lost 7 bases, and 7 bases had no gene match. The DNA for the CDR3 is TGTGCCAGCATTACGGCGGGAGCAAATGAGCAGTTCTTC. This gives the protein CASITAGANEQFF.

V gene TRBV10-3 combines with J gene TRBJ1-6; possibly TRBD1 for D (5 bases). This CDR3 spans 14 amino acids. In germline, CDR1 is ENHRY, CDR2 SYGVKD. V was clipped by 6 bases and J by 9 bases, with 15 bases between them. The DNA of the CDR3 is TGTGCCATCAGCGAATCGGGGGTGGGTTCACCCCTCCACTTT. It is translated as CAISESGVGSPLHF.

The chain recombines TRBV19 with TRBJ1-2, with D possibly matching TRBD1 (6 bases). The CDR3 has 13 residues. Germline V gene sequence: CDR1 LNHDA, CDR2 SQIVND (reference sequence). Trimming left V 10 bases short and J 4 bases short, with 16 bases between. This CDR3 reads CATRDTQGYGYTF. The CDR3, as DNA: TGTGCCACCCGGGACACCCAAGGCTATGGCTACACCTTC.

This clone has just one count. The CDR3 region has the DNA TGTGCCAGCAGCGACCCGGGGCAAGAAAAACTGTTTTTT. Translated, it gives CASSDPGQEKLFF. The V call is TRBV6-5, the J call TRBJ1-4; D possibly corresponds to TRBD1 (5 bases). CDR3 length equals 13 residues. With 6 bases removed from V and 8 bases from J, the gap between germline ends came to 13 bases. The germline gives CDR1 MNHEY, CDR2 SVGAGI.

The chain links TRBV11-2 to TRBJ1-3; D gene ambiguous. CDR3 length equals 14 residues. Germline CDR1 SGHAT, CDR2 FQNNGV. Trimming cost V 4 bases and J 0 bases, with 7 bases left between them. CDR3 in DNA: TGTGCCAGCAGCTCCTACAGCTCTGGAAACACCATATATTTT. It is translated as CASSSYSSGNTIYF.

This chain connects TRBV28 to TRBJ1-2; D is possibly TRBD1 (5 bases). The CDR3 is 16 residues long. Trimming cost V 6 bases and J 4 bases, with 21 bases left between them. Looked up from germline, CDR1 is MDHEN and CDR2 is SYDVKM. The CDR3 sequence: CASSPMGGVPPYGYTF. For the CDR3, the DNA is TGTGCCAGCAGCCCTATGGGGGGGGTACCTCCCTATGGCTACACCTTC.

The CDR3 sequence: CASWRDKAFF. CDR3 coding DNA: TGTGCCAGCTGGCGGGATAAAGCTTTCTTT. This rearrangement joins TRBV27 to TRBJ1-1; D not certain. This CDR3 contains 10 residues. Germline-derived CDR1 and CDR2 are MNHEY and SMNVEV (reference sequence). Trimming shortened V by 8 bases and J by 9 bases, and 10 bases separated the two germline ends.

In nucleotides, the CDR3 is TGTGCCAGTAGTTGGACGGCGGACAATCAGCCCCAGCATTTT. Amino acid sequence: CASSWTADNQPQHF. The genes are TRBV19 and TRBJ1-5, with D unclear. CDR3 length: 14 residues. Germline V lookup: CDR1 LNHDA, CDR2 SQIVND (reference sequence). V dropped 5 bases and J dropped 3 bases, with 11 bases sitting between them.

The rearrangement uses TRBV13 and TRBJ1-2; D call uncertain. V dropped 4 bases and J dropped 7 bases, with 10 bases sitting between them. The CDR3 is 12 amino acids. CDR1 is PRHDT, CDR2 FYEKMQ, per germline (reference sequence). The CDR3 here is CASSYRFGGYTF. The DNA for the CDR3 is TGTGCCAGCAGCTACCGATTCGGTGGCTACACCTTC.

The V and J genes are TRBV6-5 and TRBJ1-2, with 9 positions matching TRBD1. J gave up 7 bases and V 2 bases, and 5 bases lay outside the gene matches. The CDR3 has 14 amino acids. From germline, CDR1 is MNHEY and CDR2 SVGAGI. DNA for the CDR3: TGTGCCAGCAGTTACCGGACAGGGGCGGTTGGCTACACCTTC. Residues: CASSYRTGAVGYTF.

J is TRBJ1-1 and V is TRBV15; TRBD1 is a possible D gene (5 bases). The CDR3 is 12 amino acids. Deletions cut 5 bases from V and 9 bases from J, with 13 bases between. CDR1 and CDR2 (germline): LNHNV, YYDKDF (reference sequence). The CDR3 DNA is TGTGCCACCAGCCCCCCTCGGGGGAAAGCTTTCTTT. Amino acids: CATSPPRGKAFF.

The chain carries TRBV3-1 (or the pseudogene TRBV3-2) and TRBJ1-6; tentatively, D is TRBD1 (5 bases). Germline CDR1 reads LGHDT; CDR2 reads YNNKEL (reference sequence). Trimming stripped 4 bases from V and 10 bases from J, with 11 bases between. The CDR3 length is 13 residues. DNA of the CDR3: TGTGCCAGCAGCCCGAGAGGGGACTCACCCCTCCACTTT. It translates to CASSPRGDSPLHF.

This chain joins TRBV5-8 and TRBJ1-5; D is unclear. In germline, CDR1 is SGHTS, CDR2 YDEGEE. This CDR3 is 12 amino acids long. Trimming removed 4 bases at V and 7 bases at J, with 9 bases between. CDR3 nucleotides: TGTGCCAGCAGCATCGTAGGGCAGCCCCAGCATTTT. Its protein is CASSIVGQPQHF.

The rearrangement uses TRBV18 and TRBJ2-7; no clear D gene. The CDR3 length is 12 residues. V lost 2 bases, J lost 1 base, and 3 bases lay in between. CDR1 is KGHSH, CDR2 LQKENI, per germline. The CDR3 protein is CASSPGSYEQYF. Here the CDR3 DNA reads TGTGCCAGCTCACCAGGGTCCTACGAGCAGTACTTC. The complete variable domain, with remaining parts taken from reference TRBV18 and TRBJ2-7, reads NAGVMQNPRHLVRRRGQEARLRCSPMKGHSHVYWYRQLPEEGLKFMVYLQKENIIDESGMPKERFSAEFPKEGPSILRIQQVVRGDSAAYFCASSPGSYEQYFGPGTRLTVT.

The V call is TRBV18, the J call TRBJ2-1; 7 nucleotides agree with TRBD1. CDR3 length equals 13 residues. V was clipped by 4 bases and J by 8 bases; unmatched bases: 5. Germline V gene lookup returns CDR1 KGHSH and CDR2 LQKENI. CDR3 protein: CASSLGQDDEQFF. The CDR3 nucleotides are TGTGCCAGCTCACTCGGACAGGATGATGAGCAGTTCTTC.